This passage covers 30 T cell receptor beta chains from one sample sequenced in a study of cytomegalovirus exposure and HLA in healthy donors. A multiplex PCR was run with 60 Vbeta primers and 13 Jbeta primers. Using immunoSEQ multiplex PCR, the repertoire was profiled, and TCRdb retains in-frame clones only, with some absent. This table holds 150,000 to 200,000 clones, roughly four fifths found once. Sequencing was performed on PBMCs. The source is a woman younger than 45 in good health and CMV-seropositive.

Concerning this clone: Other DNA sequences in this specimen translate into the identical CDR3. This chain joins TRBV7-2 and TRBJ1-5; tentative D call: TRBD1 (6 bases). The CDR3 runs 17 residues. Deletions cut 4 bases from V and 2 bases from J, with 18 bases between. CDR1 SGHTA and CDR2 FQGNSA come from the germline V gene. In nucleotides, the CDR3 is TGTGCCAGCAGCTCGGACAGCACCTCAGGGGGCAATCAGCCCCAGCATTTT. It specifies CASSSDSTSGGNQPQHF.

J is TRBJ2-2 and V is TRBV18; 12 positions match TRBD2. The junction had 9 bases not matched to a gene; V was cut back by 7 bases and J by 6 bases. The germline gives CDR1 KGHSH, CDR2 LQKENI. The CDR3 is 16 residues long. CDR3 bases: TGTGCCAGCTACCCGGCTAGCGGGAGGGGGGCCGGGGAGCTGTTTTTT. As protein: CASYPASGRGAGELFF.

The V call is TRBV19, the J call TRBJ1-2; D is uncertain. The CDR3 consists of 13 residues. Deletions cut 0 bases from V and 8 bases from J, with 10 bases between. Germline V gene sequence: CDR1 LNHDA, CDR2 SQIVND (reference sequence). The CDR3 DNA is TGTGCCAGTAGTATAGATCAATTGAGGGGCTACACCTTC. Translated: CASSIDQLRGYTF.

The chain employs TRBV5-1 and TRBJ1-4; 9 bases line up with TRBD1. CDR3 length: 14 amino acids. V shed 4 bases and J 5 bases; nucleotides not matched to a gene: 3. CDR1 is SGHRS and CDR2 is YFSETQ in the germline V gene. CDR3 residues: CASSLGQGNEKLFF. In nucleotides, the CDR3 is TGCGCCAGCAGCCTGGGACAGGGAAATGAAAAACTGTTTTTT.

The chain links TRBV13 to TRBJ2-3, with D tentatively TRBD1 (5 bases). With 2 bases removed from V and 8 bases from J, the gap between germline ends came to 11 bases. The CDR3 loop spans 13 amino acids. Germline assignment: CDR1 PRHDT and CDR2 FYEKMQ (reference sequence). CDR3 loop: CASSLKFQGTQYF. CDR3 DNA: TGTGCCAGCAGCTTAAAATTCCAGGGTACGCAGTATTTT.

The chain uses TRBV7-8 and TRBJ1-2, with D uncertain. V was pared by 1 base and J by 4 bases, with 13 bases between. CDR3 length: 15 amino acids. Per germline, CDR1 SGHVS and CDR2 FQNEAQ. The chain's CDR3 is CASSLVAAALYGYTF. In nucleotides, the CDR3 is TGTGCCAGCAGCTTAGTGGCCGCTGCCCTCTATGGCTACACCTTC.

This clone was picked up a small number of times. CDR3 nucleotides: TGCGCCAGCAGTGAAAGGGGCCTCGGGTCGGTCGACACTGAAGCTTTCTTT. Protein: CASSERGLGSVDTEAFF. The chain combines TRBV10-1 with TRBJ1-1; a possible D gene is TRBD1 (5 bases). Germline V CDR1 and CDR2: WNHNN, SYGVQD (reference sequence). This CDR3 is 17 amino acids long. The V end lost 3 bases, the J end lost 3 bases, and 20 bases lay between the germline ends.

This clone was recorded once. The V and J genes are TRBV10-1 and TRBJ1-5; D might be TRBD1 (5 bases). This CDR3 comprises 20 residues. Germline CDR1 and CDR2: WNHNN and SYGVQD (reference sequence). The ends were cut back, 5 bases at V and 3 bases at J, with 29 bases in the middle. This CDR3 is CASSPWGVTGNTGDNQPQHF. The CDR3 DNA reads TGCGCCAGCAGTCCATGGGGGGTAACTGGAAATACTGGGGACAATCAGCCCCAGCATTTT.

V usage is TRBV7-2 and J usage is TRBJ1-2; 7 nucleotides agree with TRBD1. This CDR3 contains 13 residues. CDR1 and CDR2 from the germline V gene are SGHTA and FQGNSA. V shed 4 bases and J 5 bases; nucleotides not matched to a gene: 4. CDR3 region: CASSSDREYGYTF. CDR3 nucleotides: TGTGCCAGCAGCTCAGACAGGGAATATGGCTACACCTTC.

The rearrangement links TRBV5-1 to TRBJ2-1; D might be TRBD2 (6 bases). Germline assignment: CDR1 SGHRS and CDR2 YFSETQ. V lost 6 bases and J 1 base, leaving 11 bases between the germline ends. CDR3 size: 14 residues. CDR3: CASKPGGSYNEQFF. DNA of the CDR3: TGCGCCAGCAAACCCGGGGGATCCTACAATGAGCAGTTCTTC.

The chain has TRBV6-5 and TRBJ1-6; TRBD1 matches at 8 bases. With 7 bases clipped from V and 7 bases from J, the junction kept 3 bases outside the gene matches. Germline lookup yields CDR1 MNHEY and CDR2 SVGAGI. The CDR3 is made up of 13 amino acids. This chain's CDR3 is CASKWTGNSPLHF. The CDR3 coding sequence is TGTGCCAGCAAATGGACAGGGAATTCACCCCTCCACTTT.

This clone was detected only once. Here the CDR3 DNA reads TGTGCCAGCACTCAGGGGGCTGGGGGCTACACCTTC. It encodes CASTQGAGGYTF. This rearrangement joins TRBV7-9 to TRBJ1-2; 8 nucleotides agree with TRBD1. V was pared by 7 bases and J by 8 bases, with 6 bases of the junction left unmatched. Germline V CDR1 and CDR2: SEHNR, FQNEAQ (reference sequence). This CDR3 is 12 amino acids long.

About this clone itself: Other DNA sequences from this sample encode an identical CDR3 as well. The chain has TRBV7-9 and TRBJ1-4, with 7 bases fitting TRBD1. The V gene end was trimmed by 5 bases and the J gene end by 3 bases; junction bases not matched to a gene: 3. The CDR3 is 14 amino acids. Germline lookup yields CDR1 SEHNR and CDR2 FQNEAQ (reference sequence). The CDR3 spells CASSPGQSNEKLFF. The CDR3 DNA reads as TGTGCCAGCAGCCCGGGACAGTCTAATGAAAAACTGTTTTTT.

The rearrangement uses TRBV5-5 and TRBJ1-1; maybe TRBD1 (6 bases). CDR3 length equals 16 residues. Germline assignment: CDR1 SGHKS and CDR2 YYEKEE (reference sequence). V was clipped by 2 bases and J by 0 bases, with 14 bases between them. This CDR3 is CASSLDWGRLNTEAFF. The CDR3 DNA follows: TGTGCCAGCAGCTTAGACTGGGGGCGTCTGAACACTGAAGCTTTCTTT.

The sample holds a few counts of this clone. CDR3 sequence reads: CAWSVRLAWNTEAFF. In nucleotides, the CDR3 is TGTGCCTGGAGTGTACGCTTGGCATGGAACACTGAAGCTTTCTTT. The V call is TRBV30, the J call TRBJ1-1; no reliable D call. The CDR3 consists of 15 residues. Germline loops: CDR1 GTSNPN, CDR2 SVGIG (reference sequence). Between the trimmed V and J ends, which lost 0 bases and 1 base, there was a span of 12 bases.

This clone is deemed medium-sized. The chain joins TRBV6-4 to TRBJ2-5, with D uncertain. The V end lost 2 bases, the J end lost 1 base, and 5 bases lay between the germline ends. The CDR3 runs 13 residues. Per germline, CDR1 MRHNA and CDR2 SNTAGT. The CDR3 is CASSDGPQETQYF. In nucleotides, the CDR3 is TGTGCCAGCAGTGACGGCCCCCAAGAGACCCAGTACTTC.

This clone was seen just once. V usage is TRBV19 and J usage is TRBJ2-2; no reliable D call. V was trimmed by 4 bases and J by 2 bases, leaving 8 bases between them. The CDR3 is 14 residues long. Germline lookup yields CDR1 LNHDA and CDR2 SQIVND (reference sequence). The DNA for the CDR3 is TGTGCCAGTAGTAACCCAGGCAACACCGGGGAGCTGTTTTTT. This gives the protein CASSNPGNTGELFF.

The rearrangement uses TRBV10-3 and TRBJ1-2; D not resolved. The CDR3 is 11 amino acids. V was trimmed by 4 bases and J by 10 bases, leaving 10 bases between them. Germline V CDR1 and CDR2: ENHRY, SYGVKD. The CDR3 bases are TGTGCCATCAGTGTGGGAGATTCCTACACCTTC. Residues: CAISVGDSYTF.

The J gene is TRBJ1-6, the V gene TRBV28; a possible D gene is TRBD1 (5 bases). The CDR3 runs to 12 residues. The ends were cut back, 7 bases at V and 7 bases at J, with 8 bases in the middle. Germline V gives CDR1 MDHEN, CDR2 SYDVKM. This chain's CDR3 is CASIGGNSPLHF. CDR3 sequence (DNA): TGTGCCAGCATTGGGGGGAATTCACCCCTCCACTTT.

This rearrangement joins TRBV18 to TRBJ1-6, with a possible D match to TRBD1 (5 bases). The CDR3 spans 15 residues. Germline CDR1 reads KGHSH; CDR2 reads LQKENI. V lost 8 bases to trimming and J lost 5 bases, with 16 bases between them. The CDR3 DNA reads as TGTGCCAGCCCAGGGCCCTACGATAATAATTCACCCCTCCACTTT. It translates to CASPGPYDNNSPLHF.

The chain carries TRBV28 and TRBJ1-6, with a possible D match to TRBD1 (6 bases). The CDR3 sequence is 14 residues long. Germline V gene data show CDR1 as MDHEN and CDR2 as SYDVKM. V was cut by 6 bases and J by 10 bases, with 16 bases left in between. In nucleotides, the CDR3 is TGTGCCAGCAGCTCGGACAGCAGGACATCACCCCTCCACTTT. Residues: CASSSDSRTSPLHF.

J is TRBJ2-1 and V is TRBV7-2; D is perhaps TRBD2 (5 bases). The germline gives CDR1 SGHTA, CDR2 FQGNSA. The V and J ends lost 5 bases and 5 bases respectively, with 16 bases between them. The CDR3 has 15 residues. This CDR3 reads CASSHREGAHNEQFF. CDR3 nucleotides: TGTGCCAGCAGCCATCGGGAAGGCGCCCACAATGAGCAGTTCTTC. Combining the CDR3 with reference TRBV7-2 and TRBJ2-1 gives the whole variable domain GAGVSQSPSNKVTEKGKDVELRCDPISGHTALYWYRQSLGQGLEFLIYFQGNSAPDKSGLPSDRFSAERTGGSVSTLTIQRTQQEDSAVYLCASSHREGAHNEQFFGPGTRLTVL.

V usage is TRBV9 and J usage is TRBJ2-1; TRBD2 is a possible D gene (5 bases). Germline CDR1 SGDLS, CDR2 YYNGEE. Trimming removed 0 bases at V and 7 bases at J, with 11 bases between. The CDR3 length is 14 residues. The CDR3 DNA reads as TGTGCCAGCAGCGTAGTGTCGGGGATGAATGAGCAGTTCTTC. Protein: CASSVVSGMNEQFF. The variable domain in full, completed from reference TRBV9 and TRBJ2-1, reads DSGVTQTPKHLITATGQRVTLRCSPRSGDLSVYWYQQSLDQGLQFLIQYYNGEERAKGNILERFSAQQFPDLHSELNLSSLELGDSALYFCASSVVSGMNEQFFGPGTRLTVL.

V usage is TRBV6-1 and J usage is TRBJ2-1; perhaps TRBD1 as D (6 bases). V was cut by 0 bases and J by 7 bases, with 16 bases left in between. The CDR3 spans 16 residues. Per germline, CDR1 MNHNS and CDR2 SASEGT. The CDR3 here is CASSEAIGGRGNEQFF. As DNA, the CDR3 is TGTGCCAGCAGTGAAGCTATAGGGGGTCGGGGTAATGAGCAGTTCTTC.

There are a few counts of this clone. This chain connects TRBV7-2 to TRBJ2-3; the match to TRBD2 covers 7 bases. The length of the CDR3 is 14 residues. Germline V CDR1 and CDR2: SGHTA, FQGNSA. After removal of 0 bases from V and 5 bases from J, the junction contained 2 bases not matched to a gene. CDR3: CASSLAAGVDTQYF. CDR3 bases: TGTGCCAGCAGCTTAGCGGCGGGAGTAGATACGCAGTATTTT.

The rearrangement joins TRBV27 to TRBJ1-1, with 7 bases aligning to TRBD1. The V segment lost 5 bases and the J segment 5 bases; nucleotides outside the gene matches: 8. The CDR3 is made up of 14 amino acids. Germline V CDR1 and CDR2: MNHEY, SMNVEV (reference sequence). The DNA for the CDR3 is TGTGCCAGCAGTAGAAACAGGGGTGGAACTGAAGCTTTCTTT. Its protein product is CASSRNRGGTEAFF.

The chain uses TRBV6-1 and TRBJ1-5; 9 bases map to TRBD1. Trimming removed 7 bases from V and 7 bases from J; junction bases left unmatched: 8. Germline loops: CDR1 MNHNS, CDR2 SASEGT. This CDR3 has 14 residues. The CDR3 nucleotides are TGTGCCAGCACCGGGGACAGGGCCCGGCAGCCCCAGCATTTT. The encoded protein is CASTGDRARQPQHF.

The genes are TRBV27 and TRBJ1-6, with TRBD1 matching over 7 bases. The length of the CDR3 is 15 residues. The V gene end was trimmed by 7 bases and the J gene end by 0 bases; junction bases not matched to a gene: 3. From germline, CDR1 is MNHEY and CDR2 SMNVEV (reference sequence). The CDR3 protein is CASMRDSSYNSPLHF. In DNA, the CDR3 is TGTGCCAGCATGCGGGACAGCTCCTATAATTCACCCCTCCACTTT.

This clone was counted a single time. V usage is TRBV30 and J usage is TRBJ1-4, with D perhaps matching TRBD1 (6 bases). The CDR3 length is 15 residues. V lost 4 bases and J 2 bases, leaving 14 bases between the germline ends. Per the germline V gene, CDR1 is GTSNPN and CDR2 is SVGIG (reference sequence). The CDR3 DNA is TGTGCCTGGAAGGGGGAGTGGGGCACTAATGAAAAACTGTTTTTT. Protein: CAWKGEWGTNEKLFF.

This chain connects TRBV2 to TRBJ2-3; D gene uncertain. The CDR3 spans 13 residues. Per germline, CDR1 SNHLY and CDR2 FYNNEI. V was shortened by 4 bases and J by 2 bases, with 7 bases between the two germline ends. The CDR3 nucleotides read TGTGCCAGCAGTGGCCAGGCCACAGATACGCAGTATTTT. Encoded protein: CASSGQATDTQYF.